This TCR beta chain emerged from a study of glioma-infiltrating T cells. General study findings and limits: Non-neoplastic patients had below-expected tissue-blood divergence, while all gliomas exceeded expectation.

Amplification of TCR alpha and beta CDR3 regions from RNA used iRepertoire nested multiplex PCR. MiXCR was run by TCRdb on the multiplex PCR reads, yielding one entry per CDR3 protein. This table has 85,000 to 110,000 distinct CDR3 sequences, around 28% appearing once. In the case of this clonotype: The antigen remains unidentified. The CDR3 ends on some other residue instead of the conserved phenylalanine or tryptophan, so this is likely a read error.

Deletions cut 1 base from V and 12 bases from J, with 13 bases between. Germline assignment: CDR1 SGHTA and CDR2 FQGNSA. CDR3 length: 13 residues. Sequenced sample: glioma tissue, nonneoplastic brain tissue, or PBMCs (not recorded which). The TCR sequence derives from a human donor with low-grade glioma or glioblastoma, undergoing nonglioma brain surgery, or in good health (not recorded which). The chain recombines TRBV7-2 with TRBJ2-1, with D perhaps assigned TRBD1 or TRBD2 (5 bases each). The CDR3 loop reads CASSLVQAGGQFS. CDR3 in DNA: TGTGCCAGCAGCTTAGTCCAGGCTGGGGGGCAGTTCTCC.